This record covers a single T cell receptor (beta chain). The antigen is unknown. The CDR3 contains 16 residues. In germline, CDR1 is SGHRS, CDR2 YFSETQ. V was trimmed by 1 base and J by 3 bases, leaving 14 bases between them. This specimen belongs to a study of cytomegalovirus exposure and HLA in healthy donors. PCR used 60 Vbeta primers and 13 Jbeta primers. The assay was immunoSEQ multiplex PCR, and TCRdb's table has in-frame clones only and misses some. The sample consists of about 130,000 clones, around 72% of them appearing once. Notes on the study in general: Most TCR sequences were seen very rarely across donors, but some public TCRs occurred in many. Sequencing depth roughly uniform across donors was assumed in presence/absence analyses.

The sequence came from a man aged 30 to 45 in good health and CMV-seronegative. The sequenced material came from PBMCs. The V gene is TRBV5-1, the J gene TRBJ2-4; D is possibly TRBD1 (5 bases). CDR3 amino acids: CASSLLTRADKNIQYF. CDR3 coding DNA: TGCGCCAGCAGCTTGCTTACCAGGGCCGACAAAAACATTCAGTACTTC.